Listed below are T cell receptor beta chains from one sample, sequenced in a study of T cells in Graves' hyperthyroidism and ophthalmopathy. TCRdb re-derived calls from the multiplex PCR reads in MiXCR, one entry per CDR3 protein. This sample has about 640,000 distinct CDR3 sequences; less than 25% occur once, and the top ten carry 34%. Source material: blood. These receptors all come from a man aged 25 to 40 with Graves' ophthalmopathy. The CDR3 runs from the conserved cysteine through the conserved F or W. D genes are given only for firm matches. Size is stated for part of the rows, as once, few or many counts, or as a class when the clone is expanded.

d_gene	abundance	v_gene	j_gene	CDR3nt	CDR3aa
NA	NA	TRBV9	TRBJ1-2	TGTGCCAGCAGCCCCGGAGGCAGTATAGACTATGGCTACACCTTC	CASSPGGSIDYGYTF
TRBD2	NA	TRBV27	TRBJ2-7	TGTGCCAGCAGGGACCAGCGGGAGGCTGACTACGAGCAGTACTTC	CASRDQREADYEQYF
NA	NA	TRBV19	TRBJ2-7	TGTGCCAGCAATCCCGGCGGATTAACTTCCTACGAGCAGTACTTC	CASNPGGLTSYEQYF
NA	NA	TRBV6-2/TRBV6-3	TRBJ2-1	TGTGCCAGCGGTGCCGAGAGTGTCTACAATGAGCAGTTCTTC	CASGAESVYNEQFF
NA	many	TRBV5-1	TRBJ2-7	TGCGCCAGCAGTCCCCACTCTAGCAGCTACGAGCAGTACTTC	CASSPHSSSYEQYF
TRBD1	NA	TRBV11-2	TRBJ2-4	TGTGCCAGCAGCTTACCCCGGGACAGGGGGCGAGGAAACATTCAGTACTTC	CASSLPRDRGRGNIQYF
NA	many	TRBV15	TRBJ1-6	TGTGCCACCAGCAGAGGGGACGGCCAGAATTCACCCCTCCACTTT	CATSRGDGQNSPLHF
TRBD2	few	TRBV7-8	TRBJ2-1	TGTGCCAGCAGCTTAGCCAGCGGGAGGGCCGGTGAGCAGTTCTTC	CASSLASGRAGEQFF
TRBD1	NA	TRBV29-1	TRBJ2-7	TGCAGCGTTGAAACCGACAGGGGGCCAGCCTACGAGCAGTACTTC	CSVETDRGPAYEQYF
TRBD1	NA	TRBV28	TRBJ1-2	TGTGCCAGCAGGACCGGGACAGGGGCAGTCATTAATGGCTACACCTTC	CASRTGTGAVINGYTF
NA	NA	TRBV27	TRBJ2-3	TGTGCCAGCAGTTTATCCTCCGGGAAGCGCCGCACAGATACGCAGTATTTT	CASSLSSGKRRTDTQYF
TRBD2	few	TRBV13	TRBJ2-7	TGTGCCAGCAGCTTCTCTAGCGGGAGGATAGACGAGCAGTACTTC	CASSFSSGRIDEQYF